The rows below give T cell receptor beta chains drawn from one sample of a study of T-cell memory formation after mild COVID-19. MiXCR was run by TCRdb on the 5' RACE reads, yielding one entry per CDR3 protein. The sample has roughly 110,000 distinct CDR3 sequences; approximately 15% are singletons. Sequenced sample: PBMCs or a T cell subset sorted from them (not recorded which). The source of these receptors is a man younger than 35 who had mild COVID-19 (a few samples of this study predate the infection). Cell type and time point are not known. Both conserved end residues are part of each CDR3. The order of the fields is V gene, J gene, D gene, clone size, CDR3 DNA, CDR3 protein. The D gene is left open where the match is weak. Clone size appears in some rows only: once, few, many, or a class for an expanded clone.

v_call: TRBV7-6; j_call: TRBJ2-3; d_call: TRBD2; clone_size: many; cdr3_nt: TGTGCCAGCAGCCCGAGAGCGGGGGTGAGCACAGATACGCAGTATTTT; cdr3_aa: CASSPRAGVSTDTQYF
v_call: TRBV7-8; j_call: TRBJ2-6; d_call: TRBD1; clone_size: .; cdr3_nt: TGTGCCAGCAGCGCCCCGGGACAGAGAAATATGGGGGCCAACGTCCTGACTTTC; cdr3_aa: CASSAPGQRNMGANVLTF
v_call: TRBV6-2/TRBV6-3; j_call: TRBJ2-7; d_call: .; clone_size: many; cdr3_nt: TGTGCCAGCAGTCCCCGGGTCGATACCTACGAGCAGTACTTC; cdr3_aa: CASSPRVDTYEQYF
v_call: TRBV12-3/TRBV12-4; j_call: TRBJ1-1; d_call: .; clone_size: few; cdr3_nt: TGTGCCAGCAGTTTAGTGGGGGCGGTTGGGAACACTGAAGCTTTCTTT; cdr3_aa: CASSLVGAVGNTEAFF
v_call: TRBV6-5; j_call: TRBJ2-5; d_call: TRBD2; clone_size: few; cdr3_nt: TGTGCCAGCAGTTACGGACTAGCGGGGACCGAGACCCAGTACTTC; cdr3_aa: CASSYGLAGTETQYF
v_call: TRBV6-2/TRBV6-3; j_call: TRBJ2-3; d_call: TRBD2; clone_size: .; cdr3_nt: TGTGCCAGTTCGGGACTAGGAGGAAGCACAGATACGCAGTATTTT; cdr3_aa: CASSGLGGSTDTQYF
v_call: TRBV4-3; j_call: TRBJ1-1; d_call: .; clone_size: .; cdr3_nt: TGCGCCAGCAGCCAAGACTTCTCCCCTCCCCTCACTGAAGCTTTCTTT; cdr3_aa: CASSQDFSPPLTEAFF
v_call: TRBV29-1; j_call: TRBJ1-1; d_call: .; clone_size: .; cdr3_nt: TGCAGCGTTGAAGATCGCCGGGACTGGGGTTTAGAAGCTTTCTTT; cdr3_aa: CSVEDRRDWGLEAFF
v_call: TRBV19; j_call: TRBJ1-2; d_call: TRBD1; clone_size: many; cdr3_nt: TGTGCCAGTAGTATAGCTGGGACAGAAGCCTATGGCTACACCTTC; cdr3_aa: CASSIAGTEAYGYTF
v_call: TRBV6-2/TRBV6-3; j_call: TRBJ2-1; d_call: .; clone_size: many; cdr3_nt: TGTGCCAGCAGTTACGGGGGTGAGCAGTTCTTC; cdr3_aa: CASSYGGEQFF
v_call: TRBV5-1; j_call: TRBJ2-1; d_call: TRBD1; clone_size: many; cdr3_nt: TGCGCCAGCAGCACCGGGACAGAACTCAATGAGCAGTTCTTC; cdr3_aa: CASSTGTELNEQFF
v_call: TRBV6-6; j_call: TRBJ2-5; d_call: TRBD2; clone_size: many; cdr3_nt: TGTGCCAGCAGTTTCGCCGGGACTAGCGGGGGAATCGAAGAGACCCAGTACTTC; cdr3_aa: CASSFAGTSGGIEETQYF
v_call: TRBV7-9; j_call: TRBJ1-2; d_call: .; clone_size: few; cdr3_nt: TGTGCCAGCAGCTCAGGCAGGGAGTTGGGCTATGGCTACACCTTC; cdr3_aa: CASSSGRELGYGYTF
v_call: TRBV20-1; j_call: TRBJ2-7; d_call: .; clone_size: .; cdr3_nt: TGCAGTGCTAGACGGAGGAAACCAAAGAACGGGACAGCAGCACGGGGACTTTACGAGCAGTACTTC; cdr3_aa: CSARRRKPKNGTAARGLYEQYF
v_call: TRBV4-3; j_call: TRBJ2-3; d_call: .; clone_size: .; cdr3_nt: TGCGCCAGCAGCCAAGATAGGCTCGCAGATACGCAGTATTTT; cdr3_aa: CASSQDRLADTQYF
v_call: TRBV11-1; j_call: TRBJ2-4; d_call: .; clone_size: .; cdr3_nt: TGTGCCAGCAGCTTCTCCGGCGGGGCCAAAAACATTCAGTACTTC; cdr3_aa: CASSFSGGAKNIQYF
v_call: TRBV27; j_call: TRBJ2-7; d_call: .; clone_size: few; cdr3_nt: TGTGCCAGCAGTCCCACAGGGTCTCCCTACGAGCAGTACTTC; cdr3_aa: CASSPTGSPYEQYF
v_call: TRBV4-3; j_call: TRBJ2-2; d_call: TRBD1; clone_size: .; cdr3_nt: TGCGCCAGCAGCCAAGATCCAGGACAGGGGTCTAACGGGGAGCTGTTTTTT; cdr3_aa: CASSQDPGQGSNGELFF
v_call: TRBV14; j_call: TRBJ2-2; d_call: TRBD2; clone_size: .; cdr3_nt: TGTGCCAGCAGCCACACGAGGACTAGCGGGGGCACCGGGGAGCTGTTTTTT; cdr3_aa: CASSHTRTSGGTGELFF
v_call: TRBV14; j_call: TRBJ1-2; d_call: .; clone_size: few; cdr3_nt: TGTGCCAGCAGCCAAGGGCGGCACTTCTATGGCTACACCTTC; cdr3_aa: CASSQGRHFYGYTF
v_call: TRBV20-1; j_call: TRBJ2-5; d_call: .; clone_size: many; cdr3_nt: TGCAGTGCTAGAGTCAAAAGTCGGGCATTAGTCTCAGAGACCCAGTACTTC; cdr3_aa: CSARVKSRALVSETQYF
v_call: TRBV19; j_call: TRBJ1-2; d_call: .; clone_size: many; cdr3_nt: TGTGCCAGTAGTATCTTCGGGTCAGGGATCTATGGCTACACCTTC; cdr3_aa: CASSIFGSGIYGYTF
v_call: TRBV4-2; j_call: TRBJ1-5; d_call: .; clone_size: .; cdr3_nt: TGTGCCAGCAGCCAAGATCAGGCAGGGCCTCAGCCCCAGCATTTT; cdr3_aa: CASSQDQAGPQPQHF
v_call: TRBV6-5; j_call: TRBJ2-3; d_call: .; clone_size: few; cdr3_nt: TGTGCCAGCAGTACCCGGACTAATACGCAGTATTTT; cdr3_aa: CASSTRTNTQYF
v_call: TRBV4-1; j_call: TRBJ2-3; d_call: .; clone_size: few; cdr3_nt: TGCGCCAGCAGCCAGATCGCACCCGGCAGTGCAGATACGCAGTATTTT; cdr3_aa: CASSQIAPGSADTQYF
v_call: TRBV5-1; j_call: TRBJ2-7; d_call: TRBD1; clone_size: few; cdr3_nt: TGCGCCAGCAGGCGGACAGGGAATTACGAGCAGTACTTC; cdr3_aa: CASRRTGNYEQYF
v_call: TRBV10-3; j_call: TRBJ2-7; d_call: TRBD1; clone_size: .; cdr3_nt: TGTGCCATCAGTGAGCCGGGACAGGGGTCGGATGAGCAGTACTTC; cdr3_aa: CAISEPGQGSDEQYF
v_call: TRBV4-1; j_call: TRBJ2-3; d_call: .; clone_size: few; cdr3_nt: TGCGCCAGCAGCCACCCGGAGGGCTCTTCCACAGATACGCAGTATTTT; cdr3_aa: CASSHPEGSSTDTQYF
v_call: TRBV10-3; j_call: TRBJ2-7; d_call: TRBD1; clone_size: .; cdr3_nt: TGTGCCATCGAAGAACAGGGGAGTAACGAGCAGTACTTC; cdr3_aa: CAIEEQGSNEQYF
v_call: TRBV4-1; j_call: TRBJ2-6; d_call: TRBD1; clone_size: .; cdr3_nt: TGCGCCAGCAGCCTCCGCCAGGACAGGGGTGAGTCTGGGGCCAACGTCCTGACTTTC; cdr3_aa: CASSLRQDRGESGANVLTF
v_call: TRBV20-1; j_call: TRBJ2-7; d_call: .; clone_size: few; cdr3_nt: TGCAGTGCTAACAAGGGGACGTACGAGCAGTACTTC; cdr3_aa: CSANKGTYEQYF
v_call: TRBV9; j_call: TRBJ2-3; d_call: .; clone_size: .; cdr3_nt: TGTGCCAGCAGTGCCAAACTGGGAGAAAGCACAGATACGCAGTATTTT; cdr3_aa: CASSAKLGESTDTQYF
v_call: TRBV12-3/TRBV12-4; j_call: TRBJ2-5; d_call: .; clone_size: many; cdr3_nt: TGTGCCAGCAGGGTCGGCCTAAAAGAGACCCAGTACTTC; cdr3_aa: CASRVGLKETQYF
v_call: TRBV6-5; j_call: TRBJ2-3; d_call: TRBD2; clone_size: few; cdr3_nt: TGTGCCAGCAGTTACTTGAGCGGGGGGGGTGAAGATACGCAGTATTTT; cdr3_aa: CASSYLSGGGEDTQYF
v_call: TRBV7-9; j_call: TRBJ2-5; d_call: TRBD2; clone_size: few; cdr3_nt: TGTGCCAGCAGCTTAGCCCAAGCGGGGGGTGAGACCCAGTACTTC; cdr3_aa: CASSLAQAGGETQYF
v_call: TRBV4-1; j_call: TRBJ2-2; d_call: .; clone_size: .; cdr3_nt: TGCGCCAGCAGCCAAGGCCAGGGTGCCCCCGGGGAGCTGTTTTTT; cdr3_aa: CASSQGQGAPGELFF
v_call: TRBV12-3/TRBV12-4; j_call: TRBJ1-2; d_call: .; clone_size: .; cdr3_nt: TGTGCCACCAAGGGGGTAACTGGCTACACCTTC; cdr3_aa: CATKGVTGYTF
v_call: TRBV7-6; j_call: TRBJ2-1; d_call: .; clone_size: many; cdr3_nt: TGTGCCAGCAGCTTTGGCTATGAGCAGTTCTTC; cdr3_aa: CASSFGYEQFF
v_call: TRBV7-9; j_call: TRBJ2-3; d_call: TRBD2; clone_size: .; cdr3_nt: TGTGCCAGCAGCATAGCGGGGGGGCCTGGAGGCACAGATACGCAGTATTTT; cdr3_aa: CASSIAGGPGGTDTQYF
v_call: TRBV3-1; j_call: TRBJ1-6; d_call: .; clone_size: .; cdr3_nt: TGTGCCAGCAGCCCGGGACTCAAGGTGCGGGGAAGTATGGATTCACCCCTCCACTTT; cdr3_aa: CASSPGLKVRGSMDSPLHF
v_call: TRBV29-1; j_call: TRBJ1-1; d_call: .; clone_size: .; cdr3_nt: TGCAGCGTTGCCCAGGGAAGGACTGAAGCTTTCTTT; cdr3_aa: CSVAQGRTEAFF
v_call: TRBV7-9; j_call: TRBJ1-4; d_call: .; clone_size: .; cdr3_nt: TGTGCCAGCAGTCTATCAAGGGACTTTGAAAAACTGTTTTTT; cdr3_aa: CASSLSRDFEKLFF
v_call: TRBV20-1; j_call: TRBJ2-7; d_call: .; clone_size: .; cdr3_nt: TGCAGTGCTAGAGTGAGGGAACACTACGAGCAGTACTTC; cdr3_aa: CSARVREHYEQYF
v_call: TRBV4-1; j_call: TRBJ2-1; d_call: .; clone_size: .; cdr3_nt: TGCGCCAGCAGCCAAGAACCCTCGAGGGATGAGCAGTTCTTC; cdr3_aa: CASSQEPSRDEQFF
v_call: TRBV6-2/TRBV6-3; j_call: TRBJ1-1; d_call: .; clone_size: .; cdr3_nt: TGTGCCAGCAGTTACAGGGCCCGTCCCCGGAGGGCTTTCTTT; cdr3_aa: CASSYRARPRRAFF
v_call: TRBV12-3/TRBV12-4; j_call: TRBJ2-1; d_call: .; clone_size: many; cdr3_nt: TGTGCCAGCAGCCCAAGACTCACCTACAATGAGCAGTTCTTC; cdr3_aa: CASSPRLTYNEQFF
v_call: TRBV4-3; j_call: TRBJ2-1; d_call: TRBD2; clone_size: few; cdr3_nt: TGCGCCAGCAGCCCACTAGCGGGGGGGCCCGATGAGCAGTTCTTC; cdr3_aa: CASSPLAGGPDEQFF
v_call: TRBV10-3; j_call: TRBJ2-1; d_call: .; clone_size: many; cdr3_nt: TGTGCCATCAGTGTAACGGGGTCTGACTCCTACAATGAGCAGTTCTTC; cdr3_aa: CAISVTGSDSYNEQFF
v_call: TRBV12-3/TRBV12-4; j_call: TRBJ1-1; d_call: .; clone_size: .; cdr3_nt: TGTGCCAGCAGAACCTCGAACACTGAAGCTTTCTTT; cdr3_aa: CASRTSNTEAFF
v_call: TRBV29-1; j_call: TRBJ2-1; d_call: .; clone_size: few; cdr3_nt: TGCAGCGTACTCAGGGAGGACTCATACAATGAGCAGTTCTTC; cdr3_aa: CSVLREDSYNEQFF
v_call: TRBV4-1; j_call: TRBJ1-2; d_call: .; clone_size: .; cdr3_nt: TGCGCCAGCAGCCGAGGGCAGTACTATGGCTACACCTTC; cdr3_aa: CASSRGQYYGYTF